This record looks at one T cell receptor (beta chain) sequence and its context. Enrolled through a virtual design, the participants were between about 18 and 89 years of age and came from under 25 US areas. The length of the CDR3 is 14 residues. Trimming took off 3 bases at V and 4 bases at J, with 11 bases between the two ends. Germline CDR1 is SGDLS and CDR2 is YYNGEE. The data derive from a study of blood T cell repertoires in COVID-19. Sequencing was performed with immunoSEQ multiplex PCR; in TCRdb, only in-frame clones are kept and a portion is missing. In the table there are fewer than 350,000 clones, around 85% of which are singletons.

The V gene is TRBV9, the J gene TRBJ1-3, with D hard to call. This TCR derives from a woman in her forties or fifties who had recovered from COVID-19. The material sequenced was PBMCs or T cells enriched from blood (not recorded which). The CDR3 loop is CASSGPGGGNTIYF. The CDR3 nucleotides read TGTGCCAGCAGCGGCCCGGGCGGGGGAAACACCATATATTTT.